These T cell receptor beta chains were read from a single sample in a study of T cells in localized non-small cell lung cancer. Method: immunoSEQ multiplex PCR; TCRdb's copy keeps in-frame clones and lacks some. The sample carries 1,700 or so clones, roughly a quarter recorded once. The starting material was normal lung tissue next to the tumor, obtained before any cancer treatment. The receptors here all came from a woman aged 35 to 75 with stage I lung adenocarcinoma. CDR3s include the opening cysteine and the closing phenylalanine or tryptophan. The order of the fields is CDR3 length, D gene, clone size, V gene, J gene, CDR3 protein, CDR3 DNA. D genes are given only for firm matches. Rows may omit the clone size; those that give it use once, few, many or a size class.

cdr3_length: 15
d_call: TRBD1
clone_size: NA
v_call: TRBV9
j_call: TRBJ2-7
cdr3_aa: CASSESGQGIHEQYF
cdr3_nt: TGTGCCAGCAGCGAGTCGGGACAGGGTATACACGAGCAGTACTTC

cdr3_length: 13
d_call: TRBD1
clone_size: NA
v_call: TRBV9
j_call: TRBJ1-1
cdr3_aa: CATRGQPNTEAFF
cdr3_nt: TGTGCCACCCGGGGACAGCCGAACACTGAAGCTTTCTTT

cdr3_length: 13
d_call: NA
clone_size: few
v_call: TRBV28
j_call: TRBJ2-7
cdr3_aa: CASSTTGPYEQYF
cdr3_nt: TGTGCCAGCAGCACGACAGGACCTTACGAGCAGTACTTC

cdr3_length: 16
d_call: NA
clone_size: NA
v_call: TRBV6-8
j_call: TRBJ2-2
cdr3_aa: CASSFFGLLNTGELFF
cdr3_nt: TGTGCCAGCAGTTTTTTTGGACTCTTGAACACCGGGGAGCTGTTTTTT

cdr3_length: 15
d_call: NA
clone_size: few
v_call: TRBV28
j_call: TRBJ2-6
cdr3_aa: CASSVQAAGANVLTF
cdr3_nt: TGTGCCAGCAGTGTACAGGCGGCTGGGGCCAACGTCCTGACTTTC

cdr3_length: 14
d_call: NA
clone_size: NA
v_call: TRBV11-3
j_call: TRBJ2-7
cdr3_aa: CASSLKARSYEQYF
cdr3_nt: TGTGCCAGCAGCTTAAAGGCCCGATCCTATGAGCAGTACTTC

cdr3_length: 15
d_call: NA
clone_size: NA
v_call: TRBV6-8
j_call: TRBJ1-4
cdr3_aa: CASSPNRVGNEKLFF
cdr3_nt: TGTGCCAGCAGCCCCAACAGGGTCGGTAATGAAAAACTGTTTTTT

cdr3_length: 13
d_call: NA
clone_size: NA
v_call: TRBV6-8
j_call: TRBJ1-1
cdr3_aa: CASSKRPQGEAFF
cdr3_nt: TGTGCCAGCAGTAAACGCCCACAGGGAGAAGCTTTCTTT

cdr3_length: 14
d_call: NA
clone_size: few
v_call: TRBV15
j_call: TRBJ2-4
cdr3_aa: CATSRDDSMGIQYF
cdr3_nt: TGTGCCACCAGCAGAGACGACTCTATGGGCATTCAGTACTTC

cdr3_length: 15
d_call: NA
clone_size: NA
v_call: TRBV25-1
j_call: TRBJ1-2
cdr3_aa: CASRGQTISNYGYTF
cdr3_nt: TGTGCCAGCAGAGGACAGACAATATCTAACTATGGCTACACCTTC

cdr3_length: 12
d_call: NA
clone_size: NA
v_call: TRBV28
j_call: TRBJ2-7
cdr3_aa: CASRPAGGEQYF
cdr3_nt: TGTGCCAGCAGACCAGCAGGAGGGGAGCAGTACTTC

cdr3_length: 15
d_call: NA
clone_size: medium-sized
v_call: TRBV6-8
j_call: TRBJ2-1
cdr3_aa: CASSGPGWPPMVAFF
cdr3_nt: TGTGCCAGCAGTGGGCCAGGGTGGCCGCCGATGGTCGCGTTCTTC

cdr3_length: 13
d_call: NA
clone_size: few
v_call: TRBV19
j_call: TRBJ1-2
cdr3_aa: CASNNMGSYGYTF
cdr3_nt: TGTGCCAGTAATAATATGGGGTCCTATGGCTACACCTTC

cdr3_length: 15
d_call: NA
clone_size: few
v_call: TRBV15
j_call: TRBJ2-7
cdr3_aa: CATSRDDTGGYEQYF
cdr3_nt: TGTGCCACCAGCAGAGACGATACGGGCGGCTACGAGCAGTACTTC

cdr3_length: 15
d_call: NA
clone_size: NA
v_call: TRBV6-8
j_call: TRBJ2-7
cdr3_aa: CASRPPGRRNYEQYF
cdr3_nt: TGTGCCAGCAGACCTCCGGGACGGCGGAACTACGAGCAGTACTTC

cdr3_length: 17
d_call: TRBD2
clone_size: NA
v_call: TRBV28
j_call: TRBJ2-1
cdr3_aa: CASSLPSGRRFYNEQFF
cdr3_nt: TGTGCCAGCAGTTTGCCTAGCGGGAGGAGGTTCTACAATGAGCAGTTCTTC

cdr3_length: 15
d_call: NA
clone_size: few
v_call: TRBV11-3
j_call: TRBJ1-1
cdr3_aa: CASSYIDRMNTEAFF
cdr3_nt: TGTGCCAGCAGTTACATAGACAGGATGAACACTGAAGCTTTCTTT

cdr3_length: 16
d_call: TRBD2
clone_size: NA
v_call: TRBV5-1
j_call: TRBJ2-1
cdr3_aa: CASSLSLAGVDNEQFF
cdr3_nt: TGCGCCAGCAGCTTGTCCCTAGCGGGAGTTGACAATGAGCAGTTCTTC

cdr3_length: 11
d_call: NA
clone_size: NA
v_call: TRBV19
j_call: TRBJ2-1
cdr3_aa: CASRIVNEQFF
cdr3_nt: TGTGCCAGTAGGATCGTCAATGAGCAGTTCTTC

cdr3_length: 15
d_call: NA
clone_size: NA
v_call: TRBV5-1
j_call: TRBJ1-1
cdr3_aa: CASSLIQGEDTEAFF
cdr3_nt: TGCGCCAGCAGTTTAATACAGGGTGAGGACACTGAAGCTTTCTTT

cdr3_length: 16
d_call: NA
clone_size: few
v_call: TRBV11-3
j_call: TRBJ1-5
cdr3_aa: CASSRRTQTGNQPQHF
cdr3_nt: TGTGCCAGCAGCAGAAGGACACAAACGGGCAATCAGCCCCAGCATTTT

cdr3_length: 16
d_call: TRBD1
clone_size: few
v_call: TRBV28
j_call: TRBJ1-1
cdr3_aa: CASSVAGGAGNTEAFF
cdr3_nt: TGTGCCAGCAGTGTCGCAGGGGGCGCGGGGAACACTGAAGCTTTCTTT

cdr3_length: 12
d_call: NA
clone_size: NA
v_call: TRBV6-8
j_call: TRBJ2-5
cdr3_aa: CASRKGRETQYF
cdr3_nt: TGTGCCAGCAGAAAGGGACGAGAGACCCAGTACTTC

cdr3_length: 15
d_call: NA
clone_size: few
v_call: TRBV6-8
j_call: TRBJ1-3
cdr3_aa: CASSVGSFSGNTIYF
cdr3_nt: TGTGCCAGCAGTGTGGGTTCCTTCTCTGGAAACACCATATATTTT

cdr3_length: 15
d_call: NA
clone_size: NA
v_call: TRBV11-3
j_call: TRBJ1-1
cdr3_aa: CASSLKGTANTEAFF
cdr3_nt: TGTGCCAGCAGCTTGAAAGGGACGGCGAACACTGAAGCTTTCTTT

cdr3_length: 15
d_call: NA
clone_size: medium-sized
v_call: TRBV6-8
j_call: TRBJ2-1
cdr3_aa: CASSAGILSYNEQFF
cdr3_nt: TGTGCCAGCAGTGCCGGGATCCTCTCCTACAATGAGCAGTTCTTC

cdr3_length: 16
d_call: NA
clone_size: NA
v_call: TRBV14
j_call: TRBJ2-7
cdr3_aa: CASSHRQSETLYEQYF
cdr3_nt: TGTGCCAGCAGCCATAGGCAGTCCGAAACCCTCTACGAGCAGTACTTC